This TCR beta chain was found in a study of vaccination and CD4 T cells after COVID-19. Study-level background: The convalescents included six males and four females, and among them two were Hispanic while seven were Caucasian. Study-level findings and limits: Vaccine-specific clones numbering 304 of 307 showed spike mono-reactivity in convalescent patients.

Comments on this clonotype: Its antigen is not identified.

Time point in this sample: late sampling 161 to 241 days after vaccination in a few convalescent patients. Each CDR3 protein gets one entry after TCRdb re-called the PCR reads with MiXCR. The table has roughly 31,000 distinct CDR3 sequences, approximately 49% seen once. This specimen was CD4+ T cells from blood, taken about 7 months after SARS-CoV-2 vaccination. The clonotype originates from a human donor who had recovered from COVID-19.

The CDR3 spells CASRPTLVRGSTDTQYF. Here the CDR3 DNA reads TGTGCCAGCAGACCTACCCTCGTGCGGGGGAGCACAGATACGCAGTATTTT. This chain joins TRBV12-3 or TRBV12-4 and TRBJ2-3; 7 nucleotides line up with TRBD2. The CDR3 spans 17 residues. The trim removed 6 bases at V and 0 bases at J, leaving 12 bases unmatched.